The next 15 T cell receptor beta chains were all read from a single sample in a study of T-cell memory formation after mild COVID-19. MiXCR was run by TCRdb on the 5' RACE reads, yielding one entry per CDR3 protein. The sample shows approximately 500,000 distinct CDR3 sequences, 25% of them seen only once. Sample: PBMCs or a T cell subset sorted from them (not recorded which). The receptors stem from an adult woman who had mild COVID-19 (a few samples of this study predate the infection). Cell type and time point are not known.

This rearrangement joins TRBV19 to TRBJ1-5; 9 positions match TRBD1. CDR1 is LNHDA and CDR2 is SQIVND in the germline V gene (reference sequence). There are 14 residues in the CDR3. V gave up 8 bases and J gave up 3 bases; unmatched junction bases: 5. The CDR3 bases are TGTGCCAGTGGGACAGGGACCACCAATCAGCCCCAGCATTTT. It is translated as CASGTGTTNQPQHF.

The chain has TRBV7-2 and TRBJ1-1; D not certain. The CDR3 is made up of 15 amino acids. Germline CDR1 SGHTA, CDR2 FQGNSA. The ends were cut back, 5 bases at V and 1 base at J, with 14 bases in the middle. The CDR3 bases are TGTGCCAGCAGCCCAAGATACCTCGGGAACACTGAAGCTTTCTTT. Protein sequence: CASSPRYLGNTEAFF.

The chain links TRBV7-2 to TRBJ2-5; the D gene is possibly TRBD2 (6 bases). In germline, CDR1 is SGHTA, CDR2 FQGNSA. CDR3 size: 14 residues. Deletions cut 1 base from V and 5 bases from J, with 11 bases between. CDR3 loop: CASSLGPGLETQYF. The CDR3 region has the DNA TGTGCCAGCAGCTTAGGCCCGGGACTCGAGACCCAGTACTTC.

The J gene is TRBJ1-4, the V gene TRBV2, with D maybe TRBD1 (5 bases). V shed 5 bases and J shed 3 bases, with 25 bases lying between them. CDR1 is SNHLY, CDR2 FYNNEI, per germline. This CDR3 is built from 19 residues. The CDR3 coding sequence is TGTGCCAGCAGTCTACCGGGGGAGAGACCAGCCGTGGCTAATGAAAAACTGTTTTTT. Protein product: CASSLPGERPAVANEKLFF.

This rearrangement joins TRBV6-2 or TRBV6-3 to TRBJ2-1; D is possibly TRBD1 (6 bases). The ends were cut back, 0 bases at V and 10 bases at J, with 16 bases in the middle. This CDR3 spans 15 amino acids. Germline CDR1 is MNHEY and CDR2 is SVGEGT. The CDR3 here is CASSYSAGGRGEQFF. CDR3 sequence (DNA): TGTGCCAGCAGTTACTCGGCGGGTGGAAGGGGGGAGCAGTTCTTC.

This clonotype was observed many times. V is TRBV12-3 or TRBV12-4 and J is TRBJ1-2, with D perhaps matching TRBD1 (5 bases). This CDR3 contains 16 residues. Trimming took off 2 bases at V and 4 bases at J, with 17 bases between the two ends. The CDR3, as DNA: TGTGCCAGCAGTTTAAACGTCGGCGGTGGGACCTATGGCTACACCTTC. It encodes CASSLNVGGGTYGYTF.

This clonotype was detected only a few times. V gene TRBV11-2 combines with J gene TRBJ2-7, with D maybe TRBD2 (6 bases). V lost 3 bases and J lost 1, with 13 bases in between. CDR1 is SGHAT and CDR2 is FQNNGV in the germline V gene. This CDR3 is 15 amino acids long. The CDR3 loop reads CASSFVKAGSYEQYF. The DNA for the CDR3 is TGTGCCAGCAGCTTTGTTAAGGCGGGATCCTACGAGCAGTACTTC.

The table lists this clonotype with a few counts. The chain combines TRBV30 with TRBJ2-7; TRBD1 is a possible D gene (5 bases). The CDR3 loop spans 14 amino acids. The germline V gene has CDR1 GTSNPN and CDR2 SVGIG (reference sequence). V gave up 4 bases and J gave up 3 bases, with 16 bases separating them. The CDR3, as DNA: TGTGCCTGGAATTTGGGCAGGGTGGACTACGAGCAGTACTTC. Translating it yields CAWNLGRVDYEQYF. Filled out from reference TRBV30 and TRBJ2-7, the complete variable domain reads SQTIHQWPATLVQPVGSPLSLECTVEGTSNPNLYWYRQAAGRGLQLLFYSVGIGQISSEVPQNLSASRPQDRQFILSSKKLLLSDSGFYLCAWNLGRVDYEQYFGPGTRLTVT.

The chain uses TRBV9 and TRBJ2-1; 11 nucleotides line up with TRBD2. This CDR3 has 15 residues. Germline CDR1 SGDLS, CDR2 YYNGEE. V was pared by 3 bases and J by 8 bases, with 7 bases of the junction left unmatched. The CDR3 DNA sequence: TGTGCCAGCAGCGCGGTAGCGGGGGGGCCGGATGAGCAGTTCTTC. It codes for CASSAVAGGPDEQFF.

The sample holds many counts of this clonotype. The chain carries TRBV7-9 and TRBJ1-1, with 7 bases lining up with TRBD1. Trimming cost V 6 bases and J 3 bases; bases outside gene matches: 7. Germline CDR1 reads SEHNR; CDR2 reads FQNEAQ (reference sequence). CDR3 length: 14 amino acids. CDR3 bases: TGTGCCAGCAGTCAACAGGGGCAGCACACTGAAGCTTTCTTT. It encodes CASSQQGQHTEAFF.

The table lists this clonotype with a few counts. V usage is TRBV7-6 and J usage is TRBJ2-1; D unresolved. V lost 5 bases to trimming and J lost 1 base, with 12 bases between them. Germline V gene sequence: CDR1 SGHVS, CDR2 FNYEAQ. The CDR3 contains 15 residues. The DNA of the CDR3 is TGTGCCAGCAGCACTATGGGGTTTTCCTACAATGAGCAGTTCTTC. Protein: CASSTMGFSYNEQFF.

The chain employs TRBV5-1 and TRBJ1-1, with unresolved D. With 4 bases removed from V and 7 bases from J, the gap between germline ends came to 17 bases. Germline assignment: CDR1 SGHRS and CDR2 YFSETQ. The CDR3 runs to 14 residues. CDR3 DNA sequence: TGCGCCAGCAGCCCTGCCGGGTGGAGGGTTGAAGCTTTCTTT. This codes for CASSPAGWRVEAFF.

This clonotype occurred a few times. This rearrangement joins TRBV5-1 to TRBJ2-5; D is perhaps TRBD1 (6 bases). The CDR3 has 11 residues. V shed 7 bases and J shed 3 bases, with 7 bases lying between them. The germline V gene has CDR1 SGHRS and CDR2 YFSETQ. In DNA form, the CDR3 reads TGCGCCAGCCGACAGGAAGAGACCCAGTACTTC. This codes for CASRQEETQYF.

The chain employs TRBV5-1 and TRBJ1-1; 7 bases align to TRBD1. CDR1 SGHRS and CDR2 YFSETQ come from the germline V gene. The V segment lost 2 bases and the J segment 4 bases; nucleotides outside the gene matches: 5. The CDR3 has 14 amino acids. The CDR3 here is CASSFGQGVTEAFF. The DNA of the CDR3 is TGCGCCAGCAGCTTCGGGCAGGGGGTCACTGAAGCTTTCTTT.

The chain employs TRBV3-1 and TRBJ2-3; TRBD2 matches 8 bases. The CDR3 runs 17 residues. Trimming removed 1 base from V and 1 base from J; junction bases left unmatched: 7. Germline V lookup: CDR1 LGHDT, CDR2 YNNKEL (reference sequence). For the CDR3, the DNA is TGTGCCAGCAGCCAAGTGGCTAGCGGGTTCCGCACAGATACGCAGTATTTT. This codes for CASSQVASGFRTDTQYF.